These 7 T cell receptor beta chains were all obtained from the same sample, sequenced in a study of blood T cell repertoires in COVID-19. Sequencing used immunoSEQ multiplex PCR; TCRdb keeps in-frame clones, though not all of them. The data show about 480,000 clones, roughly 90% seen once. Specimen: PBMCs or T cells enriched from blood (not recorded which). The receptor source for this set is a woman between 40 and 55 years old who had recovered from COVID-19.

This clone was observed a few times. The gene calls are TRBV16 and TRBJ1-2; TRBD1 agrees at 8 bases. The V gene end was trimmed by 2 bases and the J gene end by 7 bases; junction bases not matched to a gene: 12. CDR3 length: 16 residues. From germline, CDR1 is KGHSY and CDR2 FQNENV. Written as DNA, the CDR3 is TGTGCCAGCAGCCAAATGAGCGGGACAGGTAATAGTGGCTACACCTTC. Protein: CASSQMSGTGNSGYTF.

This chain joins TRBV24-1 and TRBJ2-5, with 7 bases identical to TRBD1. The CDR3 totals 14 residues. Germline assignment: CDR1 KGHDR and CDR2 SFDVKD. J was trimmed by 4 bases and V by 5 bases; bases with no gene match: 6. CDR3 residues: CATSARDRGETQYF. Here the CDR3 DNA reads TGTGCCACCAGTGCCCGGGACAGAGGAGAGACCCAGTACTTC.

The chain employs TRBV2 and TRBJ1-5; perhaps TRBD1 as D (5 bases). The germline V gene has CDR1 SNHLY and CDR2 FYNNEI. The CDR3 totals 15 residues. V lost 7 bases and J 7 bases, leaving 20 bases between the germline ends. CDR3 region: CASTEYGGTGQPQHF. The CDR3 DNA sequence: TGTGCCAGCACCGAGTATGGGGGGACTGGACAGCCCCAGCATTTT.

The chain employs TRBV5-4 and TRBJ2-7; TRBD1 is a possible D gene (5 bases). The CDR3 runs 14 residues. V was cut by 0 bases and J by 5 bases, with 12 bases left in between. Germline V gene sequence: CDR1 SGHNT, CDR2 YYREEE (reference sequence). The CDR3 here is CASSLDDSIDEQYF. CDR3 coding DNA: TGTGCCAGCAGCTTGGATGACAGTATCGACGAGCAGTACTTC.

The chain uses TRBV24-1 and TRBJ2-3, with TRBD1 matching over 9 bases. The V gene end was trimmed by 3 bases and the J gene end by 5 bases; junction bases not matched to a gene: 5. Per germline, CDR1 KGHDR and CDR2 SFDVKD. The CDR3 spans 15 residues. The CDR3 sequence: CATSDPHRGRDTQYF. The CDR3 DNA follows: TGTGCCACCAGTGATCCCCACAGGGGGCGAGATACGCAGTATTTT.

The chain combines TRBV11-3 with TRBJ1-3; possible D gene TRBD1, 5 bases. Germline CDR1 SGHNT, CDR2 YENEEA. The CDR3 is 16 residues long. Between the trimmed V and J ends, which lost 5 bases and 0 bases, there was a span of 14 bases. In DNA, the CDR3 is TGTGCCAGCAGCGCAAACTGGGGGGTCTCTGGAAACACCATATATTTT. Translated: CASSANWGVSGNTIYF.

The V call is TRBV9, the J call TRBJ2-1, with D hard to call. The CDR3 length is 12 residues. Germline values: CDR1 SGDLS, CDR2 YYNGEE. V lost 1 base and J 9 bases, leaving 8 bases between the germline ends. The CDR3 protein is CASSVPHGEQFF. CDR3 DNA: TGTGCCAGCAGCGTACCGCACGGTGAGCAGTTCTTC.